This T cell receptor beta chain was documented in a study of cytomegalovirus exposure and HLA in healthy donors. Study overall: Previous work identified roughly 120 million unique TCR beta sequences from about 179 million T cells.

The CDR3 spans 14 residues. Trimming removed 0 bases at V and 4 bases at J, with 6 bases between. Germline V gives CDR1 LGHNA, CDR2 YSLEER. Primers for the PCR totalled 60 Vbeta and 13 Jbeta. Under the authors' procedure: A later analysis counted tens of millions of unique TCR beta chains, around 12 million shared. Generated by immunoSEQ multiplex PCR, the TCRdb table keeps only in-frame clones and is missing some. D and trimming were read from the DNA, whereas the V and J calls and clone size are those reported in that table. The repertoire consists of approximately 150,000 clones, with about 77% occurring once and the leading ten covering roughly 2.8%. With regard to this clone: As yet, its antigen is unknown. The sample has other DNA sequences that encode this CDR3 too.

This cohort consisted of healthy bone marrow donors. Broader study findings: Data from an earlier analysis indicated that most TCR beta V segments were productive either about 90% or about 30% of the time.

The V and J genes are TRBV4-3 and TRBJ2-2; TRBD2 might be the D (5 bases). This TCR was recovered from a woman aged 40 to 50 in good health and CMV-seropositive. The source material was PBMCs. CDR3 sequence (DNA): TGCGCCAGCAGCCAAGATCGGGGCACCGGGGAGCTGTTTTTT. Its protein is CASSQDRGTGELFF.